This TCR beta chain was documented in a study of blood T cell repertoires in COVID-19. At the level of the study: Nucleic acid was either cDNA or gDNA, and it came from T cells, B-cell-depleted T cells, or PBMCs.

Here immunoSEQ multiplex PCR was the method, and the copy in TCRdb shows in-frame clones only, minus some. The sample consists of 200,000 to 250,000 clones, 65% to 90% of them appearing once. Followed longitudinally, the Seattle patients had been enrolled during active infection. The germline CDR1 and CDR2 sequences are LGHNA and YNFKEQ. Trimming pared 2 bases from V and 5 bases from J, leaving 18 bases between. The CDR3 sequence is 16 residues long. Sequencing input: peripheral blood. V usage is TRBV4-2 and J usage is TRBJ2-5, with D unresolved. This receptor was taken from a woman aged 70-85 years with COVID-19, enrolled during active disease. CDR3 loop: CASSQLLNHPGETQYF. The CDR3 DNA follows: TGTGCCAGCAGCCAACTACTAAACCACCCTGGCGAGACCCAGTACTTC.